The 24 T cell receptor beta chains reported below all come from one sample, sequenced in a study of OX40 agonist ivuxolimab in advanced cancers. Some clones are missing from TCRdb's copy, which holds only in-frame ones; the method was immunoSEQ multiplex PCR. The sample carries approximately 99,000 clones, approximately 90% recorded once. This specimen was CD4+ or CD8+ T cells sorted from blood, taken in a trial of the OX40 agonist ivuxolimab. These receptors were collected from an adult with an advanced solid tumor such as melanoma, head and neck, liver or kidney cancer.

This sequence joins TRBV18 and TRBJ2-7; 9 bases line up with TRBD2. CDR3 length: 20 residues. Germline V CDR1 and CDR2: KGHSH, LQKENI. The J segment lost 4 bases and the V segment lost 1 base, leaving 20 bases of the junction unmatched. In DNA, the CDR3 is TGTGCCAGCTCACCACGCGGGGGCAGCGGGGGGCTACTACAGGAGTACGAGCAGTACTTC. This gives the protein CASSPRGGSGGLLQEYEQYF.

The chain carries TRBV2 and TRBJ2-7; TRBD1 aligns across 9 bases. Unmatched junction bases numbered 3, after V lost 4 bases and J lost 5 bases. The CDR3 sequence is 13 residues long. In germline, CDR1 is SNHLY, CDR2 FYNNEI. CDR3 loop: CASSVRTGDEQYF. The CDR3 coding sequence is TGTGCCAGCAGTGTAAGGACAGGGGACGAGCAGTACTTC.

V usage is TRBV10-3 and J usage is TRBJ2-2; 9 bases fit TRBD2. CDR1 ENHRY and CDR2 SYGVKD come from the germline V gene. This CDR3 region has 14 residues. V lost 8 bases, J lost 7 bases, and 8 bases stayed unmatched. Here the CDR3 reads CAIRREGYIGELFF. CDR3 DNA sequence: TGTGCCATCCGGCGGGAGGGTTATATCGGGGAGCTGTTTTTT.

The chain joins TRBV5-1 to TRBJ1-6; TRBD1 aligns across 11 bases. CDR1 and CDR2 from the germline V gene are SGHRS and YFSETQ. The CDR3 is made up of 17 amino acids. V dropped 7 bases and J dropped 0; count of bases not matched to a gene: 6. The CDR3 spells CASCPGTGGSYNSPLHF. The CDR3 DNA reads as TGCGCCAGCTGTCCCGGGACAGGGGGCTCCTATAATTCACCCCTCCACTTT. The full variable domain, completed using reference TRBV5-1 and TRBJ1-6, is KAGVTQTPRYLIKTRGQQVTLSCSPISGHRSVSWYQQTPGQGLQFLFEYFSETQRNKGNFPGRFSGRQFSNSRSEMNVSTLELGDSALYLCASCPGTGGSYNSPLHFGNGTRLTVT.

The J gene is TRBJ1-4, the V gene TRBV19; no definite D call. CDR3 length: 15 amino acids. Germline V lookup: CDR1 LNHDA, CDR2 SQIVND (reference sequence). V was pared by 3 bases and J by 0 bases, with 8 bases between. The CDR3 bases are TGTGCCAGTAGTATTTCCGGGACAACTAATGAAAAACTGTTTTTT. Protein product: CASSISGTTNEKLFF.

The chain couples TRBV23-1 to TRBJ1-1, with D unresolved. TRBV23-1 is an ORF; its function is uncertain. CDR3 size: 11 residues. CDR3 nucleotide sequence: TGCGGACACGTGGTTGCCACTGAAGCTTTCTTT. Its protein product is CGHVVATEAFF.

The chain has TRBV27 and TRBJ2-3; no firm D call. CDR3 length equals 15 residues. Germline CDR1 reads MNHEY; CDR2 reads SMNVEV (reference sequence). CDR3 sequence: CAEAVWRNRTDTQYF. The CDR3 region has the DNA TGTGCGGAAGCAGTTTGGCGGAACCGCACAGATACGCAGTATTTT.

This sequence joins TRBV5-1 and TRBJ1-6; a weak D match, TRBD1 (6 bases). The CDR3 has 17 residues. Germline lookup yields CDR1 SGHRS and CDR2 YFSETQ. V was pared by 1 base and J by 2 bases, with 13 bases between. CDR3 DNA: TGCGCCAGCAGCTTGTTGGCAGGGGAAACCTATAATTCACCCCTCCACTTT. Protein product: CASSLLAGETYNSPLHF.

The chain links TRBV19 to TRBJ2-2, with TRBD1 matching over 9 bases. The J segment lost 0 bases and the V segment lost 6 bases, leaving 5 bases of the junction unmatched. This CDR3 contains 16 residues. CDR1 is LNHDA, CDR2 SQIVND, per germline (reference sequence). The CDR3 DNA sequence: TGTGCCAGTAGCCTGACAGGGGGATCGAACACCGGGGAGCTGTTTTTT. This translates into CASSLTGGSNTGELFF. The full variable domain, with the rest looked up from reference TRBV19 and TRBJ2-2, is DGGITQSPKYLFRKEGQNVTLSCEQNLNHDAMYWYRQDPGQGLRLIYYSQIVNDFQKGDIAEGYSVSREKKESFPLTVTSAQKNPTAFYLCASSLTGGSNTGELFFGEGSRLTVL.

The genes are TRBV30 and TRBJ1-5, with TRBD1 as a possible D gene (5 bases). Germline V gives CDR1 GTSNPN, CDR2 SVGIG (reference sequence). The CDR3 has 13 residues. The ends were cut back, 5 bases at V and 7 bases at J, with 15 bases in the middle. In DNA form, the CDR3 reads TGTGCCTGGGGGGCGGTTCCAGGACAGCCCCAGCATTTT. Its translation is CAWGAVPGQPQHF.

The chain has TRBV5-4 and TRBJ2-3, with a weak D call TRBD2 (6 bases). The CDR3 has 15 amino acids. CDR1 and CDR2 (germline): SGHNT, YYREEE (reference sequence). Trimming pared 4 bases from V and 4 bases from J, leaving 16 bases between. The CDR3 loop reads CASSPLIGSSDTQYF. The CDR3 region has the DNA TGTGCCAGCAGCCCCCTAATCGGGAGCTCAGATACGCAGTATTTT.

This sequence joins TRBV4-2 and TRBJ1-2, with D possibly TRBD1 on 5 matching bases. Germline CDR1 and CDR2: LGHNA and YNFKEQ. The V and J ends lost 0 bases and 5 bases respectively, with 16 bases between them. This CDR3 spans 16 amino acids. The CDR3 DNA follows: TGTGCCAGCAGCCAAGACAGGGAGAGGGCGCCTTATGGCTACACCTTC. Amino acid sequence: CASSQDRERAPYGYTF.

Here the CDR3 reads CASLFRGSEAFF. CDR3 bases: TGTGCCAGTCTCTTCAGGGGTTCTGAAGCTTTCTTT. The rearrangement links TRBV19 to TRBJ1-1; D possibly corresponds to TRBD1 (6 bases). V was clipped by 8 bases and J by 6 bases, with 13 bases between them. CDR1 LNHDA and CDR2 SQIVND come from the germline V gene (reference sequence). The CDR3 length is 12 residues.

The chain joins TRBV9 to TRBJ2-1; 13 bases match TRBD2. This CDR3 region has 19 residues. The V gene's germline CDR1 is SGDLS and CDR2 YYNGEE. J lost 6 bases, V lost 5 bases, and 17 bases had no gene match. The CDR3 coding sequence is TGTGCCAGCAGTGCAAAGACTAGCGGGGGGCTCGGATGGGTCAATGAGCAGTTCTTC. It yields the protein CASSAKTSGGLGWVNEQFF.

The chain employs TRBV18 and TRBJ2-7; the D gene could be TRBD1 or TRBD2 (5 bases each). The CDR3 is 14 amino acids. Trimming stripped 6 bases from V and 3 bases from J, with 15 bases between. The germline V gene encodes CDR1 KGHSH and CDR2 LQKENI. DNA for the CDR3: TGTGCCAGCTCCCTGGGAGAGGGGCGCTACGAGCAGTACTTC. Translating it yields CASSLGEGRYEQYF.

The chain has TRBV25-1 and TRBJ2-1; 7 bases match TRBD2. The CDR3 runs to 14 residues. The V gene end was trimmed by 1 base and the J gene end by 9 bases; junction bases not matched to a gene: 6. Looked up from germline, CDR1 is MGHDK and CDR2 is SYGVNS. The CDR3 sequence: CASSESRTSAEQFF. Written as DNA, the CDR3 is TGTGCCAGCAGTGAATCTAGAACTAGCGCTGAGCAGTTCTTC.

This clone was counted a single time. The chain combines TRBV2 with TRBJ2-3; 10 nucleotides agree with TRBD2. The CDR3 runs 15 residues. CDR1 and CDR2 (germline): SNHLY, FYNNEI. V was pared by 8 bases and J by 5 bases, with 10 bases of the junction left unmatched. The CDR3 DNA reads TGTGCCAGCGTCTATGCTAGCGGGGGTAGAGATACGCAGTATTTT. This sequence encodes CASVYASGGRDTQYF.

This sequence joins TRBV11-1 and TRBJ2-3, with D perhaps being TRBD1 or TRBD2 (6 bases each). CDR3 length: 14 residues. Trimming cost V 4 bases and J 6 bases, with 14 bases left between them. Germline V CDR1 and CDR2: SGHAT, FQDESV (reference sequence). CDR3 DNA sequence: TGTGCCAGCAGCTCATACGGGGGCGAGGATACGCAGTATTTT. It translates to CASSSYGGEDTQYF.

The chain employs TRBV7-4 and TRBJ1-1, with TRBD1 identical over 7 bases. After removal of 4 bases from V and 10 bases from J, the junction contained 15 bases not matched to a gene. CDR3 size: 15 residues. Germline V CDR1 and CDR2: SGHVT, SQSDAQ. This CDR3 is CASSSGGQTLMGAFF. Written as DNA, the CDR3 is TGTGCCAGCAGCTCAGGGGGACAGACTCTAATGGGAGCTTTCTTT.

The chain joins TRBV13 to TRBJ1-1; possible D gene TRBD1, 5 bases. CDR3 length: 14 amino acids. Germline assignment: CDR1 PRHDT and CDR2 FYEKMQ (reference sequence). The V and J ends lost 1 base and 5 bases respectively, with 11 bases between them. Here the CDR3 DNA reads TGTGCCAGCAGCTTAGCCGGGGGTCGGACTGAAGCTTTCTTT. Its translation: CASSLAGGRTEAFF.

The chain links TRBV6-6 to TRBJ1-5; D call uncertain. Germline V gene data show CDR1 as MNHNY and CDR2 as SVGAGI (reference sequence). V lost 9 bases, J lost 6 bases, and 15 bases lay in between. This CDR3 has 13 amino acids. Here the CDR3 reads CARRELDRQPQHF. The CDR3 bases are TGTGCCAGAAGGGAATTAGATCGTCAGCCCCAGCATTTT.

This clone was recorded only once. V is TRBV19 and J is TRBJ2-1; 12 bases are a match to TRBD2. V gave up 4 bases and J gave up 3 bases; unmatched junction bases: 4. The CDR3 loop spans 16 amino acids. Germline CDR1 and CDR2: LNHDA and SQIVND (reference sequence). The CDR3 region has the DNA TGTGCCAGTAGTAATTCGGGACTAGCGGGCTACAATGAGCAGTTCTTC. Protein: CASSNSGLAGYNEQFF.

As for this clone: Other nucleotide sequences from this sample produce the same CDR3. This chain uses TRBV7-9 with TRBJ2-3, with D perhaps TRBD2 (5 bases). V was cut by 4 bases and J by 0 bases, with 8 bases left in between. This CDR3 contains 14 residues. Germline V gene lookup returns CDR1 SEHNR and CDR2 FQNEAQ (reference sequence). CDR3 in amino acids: CASSYGLSTDTQYF. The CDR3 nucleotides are TGTGCCAGCAGCTACGGACTTAGCACAGATACGCAGTATTTT.

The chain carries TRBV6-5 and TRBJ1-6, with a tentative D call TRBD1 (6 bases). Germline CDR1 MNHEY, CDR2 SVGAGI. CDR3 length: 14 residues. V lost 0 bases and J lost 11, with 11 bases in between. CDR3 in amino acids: CASSYSQGRPPLHF. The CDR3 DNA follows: TGTGCCAGCAGTTACTCTCAGGGGCGACCACCCCTCCACTTT.